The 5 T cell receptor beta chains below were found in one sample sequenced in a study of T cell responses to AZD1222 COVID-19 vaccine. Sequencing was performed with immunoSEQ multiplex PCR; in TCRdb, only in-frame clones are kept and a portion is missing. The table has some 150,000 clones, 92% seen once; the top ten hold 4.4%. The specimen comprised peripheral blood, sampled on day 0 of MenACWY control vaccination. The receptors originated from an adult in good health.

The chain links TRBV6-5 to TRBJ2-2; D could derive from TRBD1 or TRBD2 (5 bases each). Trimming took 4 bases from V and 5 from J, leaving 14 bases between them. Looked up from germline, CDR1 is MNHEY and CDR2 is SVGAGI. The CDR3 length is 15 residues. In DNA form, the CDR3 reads TGTGCCAGCAGTTCAACGGGACCGAGGACCGGGGAGCTGTTTTTT. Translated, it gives CASSSTGPRTGELFF.

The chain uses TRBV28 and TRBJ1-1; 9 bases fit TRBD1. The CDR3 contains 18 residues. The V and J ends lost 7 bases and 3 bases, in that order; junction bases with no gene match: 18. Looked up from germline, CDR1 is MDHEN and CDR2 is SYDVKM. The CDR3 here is CASTYGGLRDREDTEAFF. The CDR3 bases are TGTGCCAGCACTTATGGGGGGCTCCGGGACAGGGAGGACACTGAAGCTTTCTTT.

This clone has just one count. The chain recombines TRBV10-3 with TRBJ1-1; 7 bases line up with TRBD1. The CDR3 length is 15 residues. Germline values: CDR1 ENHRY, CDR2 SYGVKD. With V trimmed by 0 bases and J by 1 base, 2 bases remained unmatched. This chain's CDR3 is CAISESGQSNTEAFF. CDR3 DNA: TGTGCCATCAGTGAGTCGGGACAGTCGAACACTGAAGCTTTCTTT.

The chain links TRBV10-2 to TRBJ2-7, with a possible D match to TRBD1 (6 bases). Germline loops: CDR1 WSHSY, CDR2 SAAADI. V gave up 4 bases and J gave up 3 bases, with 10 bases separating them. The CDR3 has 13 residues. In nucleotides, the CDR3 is TGCGCCAGCAGTGTAGGACAGAACTACGAGCAGTACTTC. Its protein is CASSVGQNYEQYF.

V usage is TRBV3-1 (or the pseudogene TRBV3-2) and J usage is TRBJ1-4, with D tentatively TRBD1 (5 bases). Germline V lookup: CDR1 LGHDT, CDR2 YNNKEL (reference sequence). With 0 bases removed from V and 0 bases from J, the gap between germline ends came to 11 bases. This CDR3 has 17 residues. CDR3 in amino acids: CASSQEGHPATNEKLFF. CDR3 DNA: TGTGCCAGCAGCCAAGAAGGACACCCTGCAACTAATGAAAAACTGTTTTTT.